This entry describes one T cell receptor beta chain. Sequenced by immunoSEQ multiplex PCR; TCRdb stores in-frame clones only, minus some. This table has more than 70,000 clones, about 94% appearing once. This entry is derived from a study of cytomegalovirus exposure and HLA in healthy donors. The receptor's source is a woman aged 18-29 years in good health and CMV-seronegative. Sequenced input: PBMCs.

This CDR3 reads CASSLGASQETQYF. CDR3 nucleotide sequence: TGTGCCAGCAGTTTGGGAGCGAGCCAAGAGACCCAGTACTTC. The V and J genes are TRBV6-6 and TRBJ2-5, with D perhaps TRBD2 (5 bases). Trimming shortened V by 4 bases and J by 1 base, and 10 bases separated the two germline ends. Per the germline V gene, CDR1 is MNHNY and CDR2 is SVGAGI (reference sequence). The CDR3 is 14 amino acids.